This T cell receptor (beta chain) is drawn from a study of blood T cell repertoires in COVID-19. Across the whole study: The origin of the acute and convalescent COVID-19 samples was the United States, Italy and Spain. Sample material is recorded as cDNA or gDNA derived from T cells, B-cell-depleted T cells, or PBMCs.

V lost 4 bases and J 5 bases, leaving 17 bases between the germline ends. The CDR3 contains 15 residues. CDR1 and CDR2 (germline): SNHLY, FYNNEI. Authors' methods: Estimates of nucleated cell counts were drawn from the amplification of reference gene primers. Clones were read by immunoSEQ multiplex PCR, and TCRdb kept only the in-frame ones, dropping some. The V and J calls and clone size were taken over from that table, and D and trimming were inferred from the DNA. The sample records roughly 110,000 clones, roughly 88% being singletons. This clone appeared a single time. The clonotype comes from a woman between 70 and 85 years old with acute or convalescent COVID-19. The gene calls are TRBV2 and TRBJ2-5, with a tentative D call TRBD2 (7 bases). Sequencing used peripheral blood. The CDR3 sequence is CASSVSRGAGETQYF. The CDR3 coding sequence is TGTGCCAGCAGTGTTAGCCGGGGGGCGGGGGAGACCCAGTACTTC.